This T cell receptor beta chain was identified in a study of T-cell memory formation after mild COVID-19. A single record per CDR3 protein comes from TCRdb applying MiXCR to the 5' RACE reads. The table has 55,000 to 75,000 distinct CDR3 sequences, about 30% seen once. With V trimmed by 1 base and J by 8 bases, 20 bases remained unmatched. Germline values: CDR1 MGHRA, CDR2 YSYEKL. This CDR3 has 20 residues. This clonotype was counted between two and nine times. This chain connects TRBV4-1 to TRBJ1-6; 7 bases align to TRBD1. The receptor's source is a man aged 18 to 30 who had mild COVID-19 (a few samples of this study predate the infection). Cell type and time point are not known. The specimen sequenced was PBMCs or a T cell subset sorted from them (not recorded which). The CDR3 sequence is CASSQVGPKGRGSIYSPLHF. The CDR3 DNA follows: TGCGCCAGCAGCCAAGTAGGGCCCAAGGGCAGGGGGTCGATCTATTCACCCCTCCACTTT.